This T cell receptor beta chain was obtained from a study of T cell responses to AZD1222 COVID-19 vaccine. Study findings and constraints: No repertoire was sampled before or during the peak T cell response, only after it. Only a handful of people who got AZD1222 tested seropositive at baseline.

As concerns this clone: Its antigen is as yet unknown.

The V and J ends lost 4 bases and 5 bases respectively, with 18 bases between them. CDR3 size: 15 residues. The germline V gene encodes CDR1 SGHRS and CDR2 YFSETQ. TCRdb's copy holds only in-frame clones and misses some; the assay was immunoSEQ multiplex PCR. The sample includes over 90,000 clones, roughly 90% of them seen just once. The origin of this receptor is an adult who received the AZD1222 COVID-19 vaccine. V usage is TRBV5-1 and J usage is TRBJ2-5, with a weak D call TRBD2 (7 bases). The sample in question was peripheral blood, obtained 28 days after the second AZD1222 dose. The CDR3 region has the DNA TGCGCCAGCAGCGCCTCAACGGGGGGCCCCGAGACCCAGTACTTC. This gives the protein CASSASTGGPETQYF.